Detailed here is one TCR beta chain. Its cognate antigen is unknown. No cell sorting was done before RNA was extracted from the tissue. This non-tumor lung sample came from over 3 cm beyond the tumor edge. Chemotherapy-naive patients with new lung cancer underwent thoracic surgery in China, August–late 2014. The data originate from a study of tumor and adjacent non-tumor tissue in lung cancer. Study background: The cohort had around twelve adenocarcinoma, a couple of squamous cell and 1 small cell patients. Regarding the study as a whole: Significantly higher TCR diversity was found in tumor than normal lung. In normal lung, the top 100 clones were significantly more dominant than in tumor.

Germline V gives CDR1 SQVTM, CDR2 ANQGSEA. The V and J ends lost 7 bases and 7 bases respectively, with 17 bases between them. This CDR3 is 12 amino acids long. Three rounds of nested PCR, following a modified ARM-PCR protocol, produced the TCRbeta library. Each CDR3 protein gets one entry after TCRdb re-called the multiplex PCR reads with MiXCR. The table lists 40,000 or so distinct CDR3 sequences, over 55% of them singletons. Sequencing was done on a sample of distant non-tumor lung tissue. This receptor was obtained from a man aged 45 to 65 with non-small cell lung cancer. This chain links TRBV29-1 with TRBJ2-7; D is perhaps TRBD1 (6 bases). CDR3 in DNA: TGCAGCGCCCAAAACAGGGCCAGAGAGCAGTACTTC. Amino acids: CSAQNRAREQYF.